This is a list of T cell receptor beta chains from one sample in a study of regulatory T cells in long-lasting Graves disease. One entry per CDR3 protein results from TCRdb running MiXCR on the multiplex PCR reads. The data show some 370,000 distinct CDR3 sequences, about a fifth seen once. The input for sequencing was peripheral blood mononuclear cells (PBMCs), taken when the disease was refractory, from a patient treated with antithyroid drugs. Receptor source: a female donor with Graves disease. Each CDR3 is given with its conserved first and last residue. The order of the fields is CDR3 length, clone size, J gene, V gene, CDR3 protein. Only part of the rows carry a size: once, few, many, or a class if the clone is expanded.

cdr3_length: 16
clone_size: few
j_call: TRBJ1-5
v_call: TRBV15
cdr3_aa: CATSRDYGGMDQPQHF

cdr3_length: 15
clone_size: many
j_call: TRBJ2-5
v_call: TRBV7-9
cdr3_aa: CASSLTSGSLETQYF

cdr3_length: 12
clone_size: few
j_call: TRBJ2-5
v_call: TRBV9
cdr3_aa: CASSERGETQYF

cdr3_length: 17
clone_size: NA
j_call: TRBJ2-5
v_call: TRBV7-9
cdr3_aa: CASSSLSAGAVGETQYF

cdr3_length: 14
clone_size: many
j_call: TRBJ2-4
v_call: TRBV6-2/TRBV6-3
cdr3_aa: CASSYRAGRNIQYF

cdr3_length: 15
clone_size: many
j_call: TRBJ2-2
v_call: TRBV7-2
cdr3_aa: CASSLGGGGTGELFF

cdr3_length: 14
clone_size: few
j_call: TRBJ2-7
v_call: TRBV5-1
cdr3_aa: CASSLQTNSYEQYF

cdr3_length: 16
clone_size: many
j_call: TRBJ2-7
v_call: TRBV28
cdr3_aa: CASKTGTSNSQYEQYF

cdr3_length: 16
clone_size: NA
j_call: TRBJ2-3
v_call: TRBV6-5
cdr3_aa: CASSYSRGPSTDTQYF

cdr3_length: 13
clone_size: few
j_call: TRBJ2-5
v_call: TRBV19
cdr3_aa: CASSAWEQETQYF

cdr3_length: 11
clone_size: NA
j_call: TRBJ2-5
v_call: TRBV5-6
cdr3_aa: CASSEGVVQYF

cdr3_length: 14
clone_size: many
j_call: TRBJ2-5
v_call: TRBV2
cdr3_aa: CASSVGRAQETQYF

cdr3_length: 16
clone_size: many
j_call: TRBJ2-1
v_call: TRBV11-2
cdr3_aa: CASSREGTTRGDEQFF

cdr3_length: 12
clone_size: NA
j_call: TRBJ2-7
v_call: TRBV28
cdr3_aa: CASSLIMTELDF